This T cell receptor (beta chain) was obtained from a study of control samples from healthy donors and cancer patients. CDR3 length: 11 amino acids. Germline values: CDR1 SQVTM, CDR2 ANQGSEA. This clone was seen only once. An end of the junction differs from the germline gene, which may be a read error. Some clones are missing from TCRdb's copy, which holds only in-frame ones; the method was immunoSEQ multiplex PCR. This repertoire shows 130,000 to 150,000 clones, approximately 94% found once; its top ten account for 5% to 7%. The origin of this receptor is a man between 18 and 29 years old in good health. The sequencing input was blood. The V gene is TRBV29-1, the J gene TRBJ1-4; D might be TRBD1 (5 bases). CDR3 protein: CSAARGGELLF. CDR3 nucleotide sequence: TGCAGCGCCGCACGCGGGGGGGAACTGCTTTTT.